This T cell receptor (beta chain) came from a study of sequential checkpoint blockade in melanoma. Treatment defined: randomized to nivolumab then ipilimumab (arm A) or the reverse (arm B). CDR1 is MNHEY and CDR2 is SMNVEV in the germline V gene (reference sequence). This CDR3 is 11 amino acids long. Trimming shortened V by 8 bases and J by 7 bases, and 11 bases separated the two germline ends. Assay used: immunoSEQ multiplex PCR; TCRdb lists only in-frame clones, some missing. Found here are 9,500 to 13,000 clones, more than 70% of them singletons; the top ten hold about 34%. The receptor's source is a human donor with melanoma. The source material was CD8+ T cells sorted from blood (inferred from file names), sampled from a patient given nivolumab and ipilimumab in sequence. This chain connects TRBV27 to TRBJ1-1; D gene ambiguous. CDR3 region: CASAGRGEAFF. Written as DNA, the CDR3 is TGTGCCAGCGCTGGCCGAGGTGAAGCTTTCTTT.